These 27 T cell receptor beta chains were all obtained from the same sample, sequenced in a study of T cells in Graves' hyperthyroidism and ophthalmopathy. Regions amplified from RNA transcripts were the TCR beta CDR3 regions. HTBI primers drove first-round RT-PCR of the TCR CDR3. TCRdb reanalysed the multiplex PCR reads using MiXCR and keeps one entry per CDR3 protein. Of over 250,000 distinct CDR3 sequences listed, roughly an eighth were seen once; the top ten hold approximately 35%. The sequencing input was blood. These receptors came from a middle-aged woman with Graves' ophthalmopathy.

This clonotype was detected ten times or more. The chain is built from TRBV2 and TRBJ2-1; the D gene is possibly TRBD1 (5 bases). Trimming left V 1 base short and J 4 bases short, with 17 bases between. The CDR3 totals 17 residues. CDR1 SNHLY and CDR2 FYNNEI come from the germline V gene. In nucleotides, the CDR3 is TGTGCCAGCAGTGAAGGGGGAACAGGTGGAGTATACAATGAGCAGTTCTTC. Its translation is CASSEGGTGGVYNEQFF. Supplemented by reference TRBV2 and TRBJ2-1, the full variable domain reads EPEVTQTPSHQVTQMGQEVILRCVPISNHLYFYWYRQILGQKVEFLVSFYNNEISEKSEIFDDQFSVERPDGSNFTLKIRSTKLEDSAMYFCASSEGGTGGVYNEQFFGPGTRLTVL.

The table lists this clonotype with many counts. The V gene is TRBV6-1, the J gene TRBJ1-1; D remains unclear. The germline V and J ends were trimmed by 5 bases and 4 bases, with 17 bases remaining between them. The CDR3 loop spans 15 amino acids. CDR1 and CDR2 from the germline V gene are MNHNS and SASEGT. CDR3: CASSYSGLWGTEAFF. As DNA, the CDR3 is TGTGCCAGCAGTTATTCCGGTCTCTGGGGCACTGAAGCTTTCTTT.

The chain uses TRBV28 and TRBJ2-2; D uncertain. Germline V gene sequence: CDR1 MDHEN, CDR2 SYDVKM. The CDR3 covers 14 residues. The V gene lost 3 bases and the J gene lost 5 bases, with 10 bases spanning the gap. CDR3 nucleotide sequence: TGTGCCAGCAGTTTTTTTTGGCAGACCGGGGAGCTGTTTTTT. Its translation is CASSFFWQTGELFF.

The chain recombines TRBV9 with TRBJ1-4; D remains unclear. The CDR3 spans 14 residues. V gave up 0 bases and J gave up 5 bases, with 8 bases separating them. Germline CDR1 and CDR2: SGDLS and YYNGEE. CDR3 sequence: CASSVVDKNEKLFF. In DNA, the CDR3 is TGTGCCAGCAGCGTAGTAGACAAAAATGAAAAACTGTTTTTT.

This clonotype was seen a handful of times. V gene TRBV30 combines with J gene TRBJ1-5; D remains ambiguous. The germline V and J ends were trimmed by 4 bases and 5 bases, with 21 bases remaining between them. Germline lookup yields CDR1 GTSNPN and CDR2 SVGIG (reference sequence). The CDR3 is 16 amino acids. CDR3 DNA: TGTGCCTGGATGTGGGTTAGTGACATTTCCTATCAGCCCCAGCATTTT. The encoded protein is CAWMWVSDISYQPQHF.

V is TRBV7-8 and J is TRBJ1-2; tentative D call: TRBD1 (5 bases). The CDR3 spans 13 residues. From germline, CDR1 is SGHVS and CDR2 FQNEAQ. The ends were cut back, 5 bases at V and 4 bases at J, with 11 bases in the middle. CDR3 sequence (DNA): TGTGCCAGCAGCACGGGGGTTCCCTATGGCTACACCTTC. Its translation: CASSTGVPYGYTF.

This clonotype appeared many times. The chain couples TRBV7-8 to TRBJ2-5; no clear D. Germline CDR1 reads SGHVS; CDR2 reads FQNEAQ. There are 16 residues in the CDR3. Trimming cost V 5 bases and J 1 base, with 17 bases left between them. The DNA for the CDR3 is TGTGCCAGCAGCCTTCCCCGTCGGACGCTCCAAGAGACCCAGTACTTC. As protein: CASSLPRRTLQETQYF.

The rearrangement joins TRBV19 to TRBJ2-1; TRBD1 is a possible D gene (6 bases). This CDR3 has 13 residues. Germline V gene data show CDR1 as LNHDA and CDR2 as SQIVND (reference sequence). Trimming removed 3 bases from V and 5 bases from J, with 8 bases in between. This chain's CDR3 is CASSIGQNNEQFF. The CDR3 DNA reads TGTGCCAGTAGTATCGGACAGAACAATGAGCAGTTCTTC.

This clonotype was recorded at least ten times. Relative to the germline gene, one junction end is altered; a read error may explain this. The chain joins TRBV6-1 to TRBJ1-2, with unresolved D. The CDR3 loop spans 12 amino acids. The germline gives CDR1 MNHNS, CDR2 SASEGT. CDR3 amino acids: CASREGFSGYTF. In DNA, the CDR3 is TGTGCCAGCAGAGAAGGTTTTTCTGGCTACACCTTC.

This clonotype was observed a few times. The V call is TRBV19, the J call TRBJ1-3, with D possibly being TRBD1 (5 bases). The germline V gene encodes CDR1 LNHDA and CDR2 SQIVND (reference sequence). CDR3 length: 15 amino acids. V lost 2 bases and J lost 2, with 10 bases in between. CDR3 sequence (DNA): TGTGCCAGTAGTATAAGTTGGGACCCTGGAAACACCATATATTTT. Amino acids: CASSISWDPGNTIYF.

As to this clonotype: A much larger clone differs by one base, so this may be a read error. The V and J genes are TRBV19 and TRBJ1-5; D is possibly TRBD1 (6 bases). There are 15 residues in the CDR3. Germline lookup yields CDR1 LNHDA and CDR2 SQIVND (reference sequence). As DNA, the CDR3 is TGTGTCAGTAGTATAGTCAGGGGCAGTAATCAGCCCCAGCATTTT. Translation: CVSSIVRGSNQPQHF.

Many counts were recorded for this clonotype. The chain employs TRBV12-3 or TRBV12-4 and TRBJ1-1; D not certain. The CDR3 has 13 residues. Trimming left V 5 bases short and J 1 base short, with 8 bases between. CDR3 loop: CASSSHRNTEAFF. The DNA of the CDR3 is TGTGCCAGCAGTAGCCACCGGAACACTGAAGCTTTCTTT.

This clonotype was observed many times. This chain links TRBV10-3 with TRBJ2-7, with D hard to call. Trimming removed 6 bases at V and 3 bases at J, with 15 bases between. Germline V gene sequence: CDR1 ENHRY, CDR2 SYGVKD. There are 14 residues in the CDR3. CDR3 bases: TGTGCCATCAGGGCCGACATAACGCTCTACGAGCAGTACTTC. It specifies CAIRADITLYEQYF.

This clonotype was seen many times. This chain links TRBV30 with TRBJ2-1, with 9 bases matching TRBD1. Trimming took 5 bases from V and 9 from J; bases not matched to a gene: 5. This CDR3 spans 12 amino acids. Germline CDR1 and CDR2: GTSNPN and SVGIG (reference sequence). For the CDR3, the DNA is TGTGCCTGGGTCGACAGGGGGATTGAGCAGTTCTTC. This gives the protein CAWVDRGIEQFF.

This sequence joins TRBV29-1 and TRBJ2-3; 8 nucleotides line up with TRBD2. This CDR3 contains 12 residues. V dropped 6 bases and J dropped 7; count of bases not matched to a gene: 6. In germline, CDR1 is SQVTM, CDR2 ANQGSEA. CDR3 in DNA: TGCAGCGTGACCGGGGGGGCCAATACGCAGTATTTT. It yields the protein CSVTGGANTQYF.

The chain recombines TRBV6-1 with TRBJ2-2; D unclear. The CDR3 length is 16 residues. Trimming removed 5 bases at V and 1 base at J, with 14 bases between. Per germline, CDR1 MNHNS and CDR2 SASEGT. The CDR3 DNA reads as TGTGCCAGCAGTCCGATAGCTGTACTGAACACCGGGGAGCTGTTTTTT. This codes for CASSPIAVLNTGELFF.

The chain joins TRBV27 to TRBJ1-2, with D maybe TRBD1 (5 bases). The CDR3 runs 15 residues. CDR1 is MNHEY and CDR2 is SMNVEV in the germline V gene (reference sequence). Trimming took 0 bases from V and 7 from J, leaving 15 bases between them. The CDR3: CASSLSIQGLGGYTF. DNA of the CDR3: TGTGCCAGCAGTTTATCGATTCAGGGTCTGGGTGGCTACACCTTC.

This clonotype was picked up many times. The rearrangement uses TRBV28 and TRBJ1-2, with unresolved D. CDR3 length: 12 amino acids. Germline CDR1 is MDHEN and CDR2 is SYDVKM. The germline V and J ends were trimmed by 4 bases and 7 bases, with 10 bases remaining between them. CDR3 bases: TGTGCCAGCAGTTCCGTGATTGGTGGCTACACCTTC. Translation: CASSSVIGGYTF.

Ten or more counts support this clonotype. The chain joins TRBV28 to TRBJ2-7; 10 bases align to TRBD1. Germline CDR1 reads MDHEN; CDR2 reads SYDVKM. J gave up 6 bases and V 6 bases, and 5 bases lay outside the gene matches. The CDR3 is 13 amino acids. The DNA of the CDR3 is TGTGCCAGCAGCATCGACAGGGGGCTCGAGCAGTACTTC. As protein: CASSIDRGLEQYF. Using reference TRBV28 and TRBJ2-7 for the parts outside the CDR3, the full variable domain is DVKVTQSSRYLVKRTGEKVFLECVQDMDHENMFWYRQDPGLGLRLIYFSYDVKMKEKGDIPEGYSVSREKKERFSLILESASTNQTSMYLCASSIDRGLEQYFGPGTRLTVT.

The chain uses TRBV5-6 and TRBJ1-2, with 7 bases identical to TRBD1. Germline CDR1 and CDR2: SGHDT and YYEEEE. V lost 2 bases and J lost 0; bases outside the gene matches: 4. This CDR3 spans 15 amino acids. In nucleotides, the CDR3 is TGTGCCAGCAGCTTCGGGACAGCAACTAACTATGGCTACACCTTC. Encoded protein: CASSFGTATNYGYTF.

This clonotype was observed a handful of times. V and J are TRBV5-1 and TRBJ2-7; TRBD2 aligns across 7 bases. This CDR3 has 13 residues. The J segment lost 7 bases and the V segment lost 4 bases, leaving 8 bases of the junction unmatched. Looked up from germline, CDR1 is SGHRS and CDR2 is YFSETQ. CDR3 sequence reads: CASSLGRGSEQYF. CDR3 nucleotides: TGCGCCAGCAGCCTCGGGCGGGGGAGTGAGCAGTACTTC. Based on the CDR3 plus reference TRBV5-1 and TRBJ2-7, the full variable domain is KAGVTQTPRYLIKTRGQQVTLSCSPISGHRSVSWYQQTPGQGLQFLFEYFSETQRNKGNFPGRFSGRQFSNSRSEMNVSTLELGDSALYLCASSLGRGSEQYFGPGTRLTVT.

The chain couples TRBV7-9 to TRBJ1-1; tentative D call: TRBD1 (5 bases). The germline gives CDR1 SEHNR, CDR2 FQNEAQ (reference sequence). The CDR3 totals 14 residues. V lost 6 bases to trimming and J lost 4 bases, with 15 bases between them. The DNA of the CDR3 is TGTGCCAGCAGGAAGAGTGGGGCCCTCACTGAAGCTTTCTTT. It is translated as CASRKSGALTEAFF.

The chain employs TRBV20-1 and TRBJ2-3, with D possibly TRBD1 on 6 matching bases. Trimming removed 1 base from V and 0 bases from J, with 11 bases in between. This CDR3 contains 15 residues. The germline gives CDR1 DFQATT, CDR2 SNEGSKA (reference sequence). CDR3 loop: CSARVGTRSTDTQYF. As DNA, the CDR3 is TGCAGTGCTAGAGTGGGGACACGGAGCACAGATACGCAGTATTTT.

The chain combines TRBV7-8 with TRBJ2-7; 10 bases are shared with TRBD1. CDR3 length equals 17 residues. CDR1 and CDR2 from the germline V gene are SGHVS and FQNEAQ. V was clipped by 2 bases and J by 2 bases; unmatched bases: 9. In nucleotides, the CDR3 is TGTGCCAGCAGCTTAAAGAGGGCCGGGACAGGGGCCTACGAGCAGTACTTC. It is translated as CASSLKRAGTGAYEQYF.

This clonotype occurred once. DNA for the CDR3: TGTGCCAGCTCACCCACTTCTAATAGCAATCAGCCCCAGCATTTT. It encodes CASSPTSNSNQPQHF. The V and J genes are TRBV18 and TRBJ1-5; D unclear. CDR3 length equals 15 residues. From germline, CDR1 is KGHSH and CDR2 LQKENI. V was trimmed by 3 bases and J by 0 bases, leaving 9 bases between them. The full variable domain, rest sourced from reference TRBV18 and TRBJ1-5, is NAGVMQNPRHLVRRRGQEARLRCSPMKGHSHVYWYRQLPEEGLKFMVYLQKENIIDESGMPKERFSAEFPKEGPSILRIQQVVRGDSAAYFCASSPTSNSNQPQHFGDGTRLSIL.

This clonotype has ten or more counts. This chain joins TRBV11-3 and TRBJ1-1; possibly TRBD1 for D (6 bases). Germline lookup yields CDR1 SGHNT and CDR2 YENEEA. The germline V and J ends were trimmed by 6 bases and 0 bases, with 14 bases remaining between them. The CDR3 covers 15 residues. This chain's CDR3 is CASSRFGGLNTEAFF. The CDR3 bases are TGTGCCAGCAGTCGTTTTGGGGGGCTGAACACTGAAGCTTTCTTT.

This clonotype has ten or more counts. The rearrangement joins TRBV2 to TRBJ1-1; D call uncertain. Germline V lookup: CDR1 SNHLY, CDR2 FYNNEI. CDR3 length: 14 amino acids. V was pared by 7 bases and J by 8 bases, with 20 bases between. The CDR3 sequence is CASTADGPQTEAFF. DNA of the CDR3: TGTGCCAGCACGGCGGACGGGCCACAGACCGAAGCTTTCTTT.